These 17 T cell receptor beta chains were all obtained from the same sample, sequenced in a study of blood T cells in healthy people across ages. With a J-beta primer mix and a sample-barcoded 5' primer, a second PCR ran roughly 6 to 12 cycles. TCRdb called the 5' RACE reads again in MiXCR, with one record for every CDR3 protein. The repertoire consists of over 1.5 million distinct CDR3 sequences, with around 50% occurring once and the leading ten covering over 2%. Sequencing used blood. These TCRs come from a woman between 35 and 50 years old in good health.

Concerning this clonotype: Compared with germline, one end of the junction differs, possibly owing to a read error. This chain connects TRBV15 to TRBJ2-7, with 7 bases matching TRBD1. CDR1 and CDR2 (germline): LNHNV, YYDKDF (reference sequence). The CDR3 is made up of 16 amino acids. CDR3 nucleotides: TGTGCCGCCAGCAAAGGCTCCCGGGACAGCCTTTACGAGCAGTACTTC. It is translated as CAASKGSRDSLYEQYF.

V is TRBV29-1 and J is TRBJ2-2, with D perhaps matching TRBD1 (6 bases). Between the trimmed V and J ends, which lost 5 bases and 1 base, there was a span of 8 bases. The CDR3 runs 13 residues. Germline values: CDR1 SQVTM, CDR2 ANQGSEA. Here the CDR3 reads CSVNRENTGELFF. The DNA of the CDR3 is TGCAGCGTTAACAGGGAGAACACCGGGGAGCTGTTTTTT.

As DNA, the CDR3 is TGCGCCAGCAGCCAAGAGGGCCAGGGAGGCACCGGGGAGCTGTTTTTT. It is translated as CASSQEGQGGTGELFF. V gene TRBV4-3 combines with J gene TRBJ2-2, with a tentative D call TRBD2 (6 bases). Germline values: CDR1 LGHNA, CDR2 YSLEER. The CDR3 contains 16 residues. V lost 0 bases and J lost 4, with 12 bases in between.

The sample holds a few counts of this clonotype. The rearrangement joins TRBV29-1 to TRBJ1-4; D possibly corresponds to TRBD1 (6 bases). Germline lookup yields CDR1 SQVTM and CDR2 ANQGSEA. The CDR3 contains 13 residues. V was pared by 7 bases and J by 3 bases, with 12 bases between. The CDR3 DNA reads TGCAGCGCCGGCGGGGGCCCTAATGAAAAACTGTTTTTT. It is translated as CSAGGGPNEKLFF. Full variable domain (outside the CDR3, taken from reference TRBV29-1 and TRBJ1-4): SAVISQKPSRDICQRGTSLTIQCQVDSQVTMMFWYRQQPGQSLTLIATANQGSEATYESGFVIDKFPISRPNLTFSTLTVSNMSPEDSSIYLCSAGGGPNEKLFFGSGTQLSVL.

The chain joins TRBV28 to TRBJ2-3; TRBD2 matches at 12 bases. The CDR3 covers 18 residues. The germline V gene has CDR1 MDHEN and CDR2 SYDVKM. J lost 0 bases, V lost 3 bases, and 7 bases had no gene match. DNA for the CDR3: TGTGCCAGCAGTTTCTCGGGACTAGCGGGCGTGAGCACAGATACGCAGTATTTT. Translation: CASSFSGLAGVSTDTQYF.

The chain couples TRBV6-5 to TRBJ2-5; D is perhaps TRBD1 (6 bases). With 6 bases removed from V and 11 bases from J, the gap between germline ends came to 22 bases. The germline V gene has CDR1 MNHEY and CDR2 SVGAGI. The CDR3 spans 14 residues. In DNA form, the CDR3 reads TGTGCCAGCAGCACCGGGACATATTACAATGAGCAGTACTTC. This encodes CASSTGTYYNEQYF.

J is TRBJ2-1 and V is TRBV6-2 or TRBV6-3, with TRBD2 identical over 10 bases. The CDR3 runs to 14 residues. Trimming at V came to 6 bases and at J to 8 bases, leaving 7 bases not matched to a gene. CDR1 is MNHEY, CDR2 SVGEGT, per germline. Here the CDR3 DNA reads TGTGCCAGCAGCACTAGCGGGACAGCCGATGAGCAGTTCTTC. It yields the protein CASSTSGTADEQFF.

The V call is TRBV25-1, the J call TRBJ2-3; 8 positions agree with TRBD1. Trimming cost V 3 bases and J 5 bases; bases outside gene matches: 7. Per the germline V gene, CDR1 is MGHDK and CDR2 is SYGVNS. The length of the CDR3 is 15 residues. The CDR3 DNA reads as TGTGCCAGCAGTGATGCAGGGGGCCTTGGAGATACGCAGTATTTT. This gives the protein CASSDAGGLGDTQYF. The variable domain in full, with the rest retrieved from reference TRBV25-1 and TRBJ2-3, is EADIYQTPRYLVIGTGKKITLECSQTMGHDKMYWYQQDPGMELHLIHYSYGVNSTEKGDLSSESTVSRIRTEHFPLTLESARPSHTSQYLCASSDAGGLGDTQYFGPGTRLTVL.

In this sample, this clonotype turned up once. The chain uses TRBV12-3 or TRBV12-4 and TRBJ2-3, with 8 bases identical to TRBD1. The CDR3 has 11 residues. V lost 6 bases to trimming and J lost 14 bases; unmatched junction nucleotides: 7. In nucleotides, the CDR3 is TGTGCCAGCAGCGCCGGGACAGGAGGGTATTTT. Its protein is CASSAGTGGYF.

The gene calls are TRBV20-1 and TRBJ2-3; 8 bases align to TRBD2. V lost 0 bases, J lost 7 bases, and 12 bases stayed unmatched. The germline gives CDR1 DFQATT, CDR2 SNEGSKA (reference sequence). CDR3 length: 16 residues. DNA for the CDR3: TGCAGTGCTAGAGACTCTAGCCGGGGGGGTGGAAATACGCAGTATTTT. It specifies CSARDSSRGGGNTQYF.

The chain uses TRBV7-2 and TRBJ2-6; D uncertain. V was shortened by 5 bases and J by 6 bases, with 14 bases between the two germline ends. Germline CDR1 and CDR2: SGHTA and FQGNSA. The CDR3 spans 15 residues. CDR3 sequence: CASSHRAAEANVLTF. DNA for the CDR3: TGTGCCAGCAGCCACCGAGCTGCTGAGGCCAACGTCCTGACTTTC.

The J gene is TRBJ2-3, the V gene TRBV5-4; 13 bases fit TRBD2. The germline CDR1 and CDR2 sequences are SGHNT and YYREEE (reference sequence). V trimming: 2 bases; J trimming: 0 bases; junction bases outside the gene matches: 9. The CDR3 is 19 amino acids. CDR3 in amino acids: CASSFPGLAGTTSTDTQYF. CDR3 sequence (DNA): TGTGCCAGCAGCTTCCCGGGACTAGCGGGAACTACTAGCACAGATACGCAGTATTTT.

This clonotype was counted a single time. This sequence joins TRBV6-1 and TRBJ2-3; TRBD1 is a possible D gene (6 bases). This CDR3 spans 14 amino acids. CDR1 MNHNS and CDR2 SASEGT come from the germline V gene. V gave up 3 bases and J gave up 1 base, with 8 bases separating them. CDR3 DNA: TGTGCCAGCAGTGACTACAGGGGCACAGATACGCAGTATTTT. As protein: CASSDYRGTDTQYF.

The V call is TRBV20-1, the J call TRBJ1-2; TRBD1 might be the D (5 bases). CDR1 is DFQATT and CDR2 is SNEGSKA in the germline V gene (reference sequence). The CDR3 runs 14 residues. The CDR3 sequence: CRAPRRGSNYGYTF. The CDR3 DNA is TGCAGAGCCCCCAGGCGGGGGAGTAATTATGGCTACACCTTC.

This clonotype was picked up a small number of times. CDR3 residues: CATSRDMASQETQYF. As DNA, the CDR3 is TGTGCCACCAGCAGAGATATGGCTAGCCAAGAGACCCAGTACTTC. The V and J genes are TRBV15 and TRBJ2-5; D unresolved. Trimming removed 0 bases from V and 1 base from J, with 9 bases in between. The CDR3 is made up of 15 amino acids. Germline assignment: CDR1 LNHNV and CDR2 YYDKDF (reference sequence).

This clonotype has just a few counts. The chain employs TRBV9 and TRBJ2-1, with D possibly matching TRBD2 (5 bases). V was trimmed by 0 bases and J by 1 base, leaving 8 bases between them. CDR1 SGDLS and CDR2 YYNGEE come from the germline V gene. The CDR3 has 15 residues. The CDR3 sequence is CASSVGEGSYNEQFF. The DNA for the CDR3 is TGTGCCAGCAGCGTAGGAGAGGGTTCCTACAATGAGCAGTTCTTC.

This clonotype was counted a few times. The rearrangement links TRBV2 to TRBJ2-1, with unresolved D. V dropped 8 bases and J dropped 0 bases, with 17 bases sitting between them. The CDR3 extends over 16 amino acids. Germline V gene data show CDR1 as SNHLY and CDR2 as FYNNEI. The CDR3, as DNA: TGTGCCAGCGGAACTAATCCCTCTAGCTCCTACAATGAGCAGTTCTTC. Translation: CASGTNPSSSYNEQFF.